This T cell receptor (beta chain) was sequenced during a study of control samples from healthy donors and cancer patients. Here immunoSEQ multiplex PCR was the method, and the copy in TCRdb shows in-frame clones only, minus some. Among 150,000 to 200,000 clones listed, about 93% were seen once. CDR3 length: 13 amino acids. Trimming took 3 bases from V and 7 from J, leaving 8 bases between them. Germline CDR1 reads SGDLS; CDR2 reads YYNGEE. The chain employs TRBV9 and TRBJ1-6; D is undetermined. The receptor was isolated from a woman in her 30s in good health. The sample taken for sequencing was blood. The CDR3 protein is CASSATLNSPLHF. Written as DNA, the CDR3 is TGTGCCAGCAGCGCGACCTTAAATTCACCCCTCCACTTT.